The clone carrying this T cell receptor (beta chain) was detected only a few times. TCRdb redid the calling of the RT-PCR reads with MiXCR, one entry per CDR3 protein. The sample includes approximately 200,000 distinct CDR3 sequences, 41% of them seen just once. The CDR3 is 13 residues long. The germline V gene has CDR1 SEHNR and CDR2 FQNEAQ (reference sequence). The germline V and J ends were trimmed by 5 bases and 3 bases, with 10 bases remaining between them. The sample comes from a study of patients and donors after allogeneic stem cell transplantation. Sequenced material: blood, either unsorted or a sorted T cell fraction (not recorded which). The gene calls are TRBV7-9 and TRBJ1-1; D call uncertain. This sequence originates from a human donor who was either an allogeneic HSCT recipient or a stem cell or donor lymphocyte infusion donor (not recorded which). It is not recorded whose cells these are; they may come from a transplant donor. CDR3 protein: CASSKTPYTEAFF. The CDR3, as DNA: TGTGCCAGCAGCAAAACACCTTACACTGAAGCTTTCTTT.